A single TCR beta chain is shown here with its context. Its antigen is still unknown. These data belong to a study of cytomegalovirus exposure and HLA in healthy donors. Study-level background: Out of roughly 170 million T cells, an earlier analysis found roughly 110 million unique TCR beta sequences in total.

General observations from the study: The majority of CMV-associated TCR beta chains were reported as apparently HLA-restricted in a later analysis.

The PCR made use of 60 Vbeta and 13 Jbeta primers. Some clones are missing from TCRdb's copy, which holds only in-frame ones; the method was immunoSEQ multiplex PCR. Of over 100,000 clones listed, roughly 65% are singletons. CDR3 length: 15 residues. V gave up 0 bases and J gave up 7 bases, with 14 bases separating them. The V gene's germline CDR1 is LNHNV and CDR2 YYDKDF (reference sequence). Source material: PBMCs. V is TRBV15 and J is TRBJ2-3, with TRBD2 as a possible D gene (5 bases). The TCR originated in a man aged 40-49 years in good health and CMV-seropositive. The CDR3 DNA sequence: TGTGCCACCAGCAGAGAGGCTGAGGGAAGAAATACGCAGTATTTT. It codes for CATSREAEGRNTQYF.